This entry lists 26 T cell receptor beta chains sequenced from one sample in a study of identical twins. One entry per CDR3 protein results from TCRdb running MiXCR on the 5' RACE reads. The table includes approximately 300,000 distinct CDR3 sequences, more than 8% detected once. These data were also reused for a study on yellow fever vaccine responses in identical twins.

The specimen was CD8+ T cells sorted from blood. The receptors shown here come from a woman younger than 35 in good health.

This clonotype was counted between two and nine times. The chain carries TRBV3-1 and TRBJ2-5; D may be TRBD1 or TRBD2 (6 bases each). This CDR3 spans 15 amino acids. From germline, CDR1 is LGHDT and CDR2 YNNKEL (reference sequence). Trimming took 8 bases from V and 5 from J, leaving 21 bases between them. This CDR3 reads CASFGGLLGGETQYF. DNA for the CDR3: TGTGCCAGCTTTGGGGGGCTACTCGGCGGGGAGACCCAGTACTTC.

With respect to this clonotype: With a much larger clone just one base away, this may be a read error. This is likely a read error, given that the CDR3 carries no conserved phenylalanine or tryptophan at its end. V gene TRBV6-5 combines with J gene TRBJ2-2; D is unclear. Trimming shortened V by 7 bases and J by 5 bases, and 8 bases separated the two germline ends. The CDR3 is 12 amino acids. Germline CDR1 MNHEY, CDR2 SVGAGI. Written as DNA, the CDR3 is TGTGCCAGCACCCCTCGGACCGGGGAGCTGTTTTCT. It encodes CASTPRTGELFS.

This clonotype has ten or more counts. V and J are TRBV4-2 and TRBJ2-7, with unresolved D. Trimming left V 3 bases short and J 4 bases short, with 10 bases between. Germline CDR1 reads LGHNA; CDR2 reads YNFKEQ. The CDR3 sequence is 13 residues long. CDR3: CASSQKVEYEQYF. The CDR3 DNA is TGTGCCAGCAGCCAGAAGGTGGAGTACGAGCAGTACTTC.

The V and J genes are TRBV19 and TRBJ1-1, with 8 bases identical to TRBD1. The length of the CDR3 is 14 residues. Germline CDR1 is LNHDA and CDR2 is SQIVND (reference sequence). Trimming cost V 4 bases and J 1 base; bases outside gene matches: 2. The CDR3 region has the DNA TGTGCCAGTAGTACAGGGGGCGAGAACACTGAAGCTTTCTTT. Protein product: CASSTGGENTEAFF.

This sequence joins TRBV6-5 and TRBJ1-6, with D uncertain. Trimming pared 6 bases from V and 5 bases from J, leaving 14 bases between. The CDR3 has 15 amino acids. The V gene's germline CDR1 is MNHEY and CDR2 SVGAGI. The CDR3 loop reads CASRLEDGNNSPLHF. CDR3 bases: TGTGCCAGCAGATTAGAGGACGGGAATAATTCACCCCTCCACTTT.

Ten or more counts support this clonotype. V gene TRBV12-3 or TRBV12-4 combines with J gene TRBJ2-7, with 8 bases identical to TRBD1. The CDR3 has 13 residues. J lost 3 bases, V lost 6 bases, and 4 bases had no gene match. The CDR3 protein is CASSPGQVYEQYF. The CDR3 DNA reads as TGTGCCAGCAGCCCGGGACAGGTCTACGAGCAGTACTTC.

The rearrangement joins TRBV5-6 to TRBJ2-3; D is possibly TRBD2 (7 bases). Per the germline V gene, CDR1 is SGHDT and CDR2 is YYEEEE. The CDR3 length is 16 residues. Trimming left V 0 bases short and J 2 bases short, with 13 bases between. Written as DNA, the CDR3 is TGTGCCAGCAGCTTGGATGGGGGGGCGTCCACAGATACGCAGTATTTT. Translation gives CASSLDGGASTDTQYF.

This clonotype was seen many times. The CDR3 sequence is CASRGFLTGELFF. The CDR3 DNA reads TGTGCCAGCCGCGGGTTCTTGACCGGGGAGCTGTTTTTT. This chain uses TRBV28 with TRBJ2-2, with D possibly being TRBD2 (5 bases). The CDR3 totals 13 residues. In germline, CDR1 is MDHEN, CDR2 SYDVKM. The germline V and J ends were trimmed by 8 bases and 5 bases, with 12 bases remaining between them.

Only a few counts were recorded for this clonotype. The chain is built from TRBV3-1 and TRBJ2-1, with 12 positions matching TRBD2. V lost 0 bases to trimming and J lost 3 bases; unmatched junction nucleotides: 6. The CDR3 runs 18 residues. In germline, CDR1 is LGHDT, CDR2 YNNKEL (reference sequence). The CDR3: CASSQDLSSGRGYNEQFF. CDR3 sequence (DNA): TGTGCCAGCAGCCAAGATTTGTCTAGCGGGAGGGGCTACAATGAGCAGTTCTTC.

The J gene is TRBJ2-5, the V gene TRBV6-1; TRBD2 might be the D (6 bases). The CDR3 runs 15 residues. Trimming cost V 8 bases and J 4 bases, with 20 bases left between them. Germline V lookup: CDR1 MNHNS, CDR2 SASEGT. CDR3 bases: TGTGCCAGCCGAACGGGACTCCCTATCACAGAGACCCAGTACTTC. Amino acid sequence: CASRTGLPITETQYF.

This clonotype was found a few times. V is TRBV5-1 and J is TRBJ2-7; D might be TRBD2 (6 bases). The CDR3 is 14 residues long. With 3 bases removed from V and 0 bases from J, the gap between germline ends came to 10 bases. Germline loops: CDR1 SGHRS, CDR2 YFSETQ. CDR3 coding DNA: TGCGCCAGCAGCTCCGGAGGGCCCTCCTACGAGCAGTACTTC. Translating gives CASSSGGPSYEQYF.

The sample holds many counts of this clonotype. The rearrangement joins TRBV6-1 to TRBJ2-7; 9 bases are a match to TRBD1. This CDR3 contains 15 residues. Germline values: CDR1 MNHNS, CDR2 SASEGT. Germline trimming cut 6 bases from V and 6 bases from J; bases unmatched to any gene: 12. DNA of the CDR3: TGTGCCAGCAGGGCCGGGACAGGGTCATTCTCCGAGCAGTACTTC. This encodes CASRAGTGSFSEQYF.

This clonotype was detected a few times. This chain joins TRBV2 and TRBJ2-1; 11 bases match TRBD2. This CDR3 is built from 17 residues. From germline, CDR1 is SNHLY and CDR2 FYNNEI. V shed 7 bases and J 6 bases; nucleotides not matched to a gene: 14. Written as DNA, the CDR3 is TGTGCCAGCATCCGCCGACTAGCGGGGATCCATTCCAATGAGCAGTTCTTC. This encodes CASIRRLAGIHSNEQFF.

The genes are TRBV5-1 and TRBJ2-7, with 9 bases aligning to TRBD2. CDR3 length: 18 residues. From germline, CDR1 is SGHRS and CDR2 YFSETQ. V lost 0 bases and J lost 2; bases outside the gene matches: 12. The CDR3 bases are TGCGCCAGCAGCTTGGCCGGGCTTGCGGGGGGGCTGGCCTACGAGCAGTACTTC. Translated: CASSLAGLAGGLAYEQYF.

In its sample, this clonotype was seen many times. CDR3 sequence (DNA): TGTGCCAGCAGACACGACAGTTCCTACGAGCAGTACTTC. This encodes CASRHDSSYEQYF. The chain employs TRBV7-2 and TRBJ2-7, with D perhaps matching TRBD1 (5 bases). From germline, CDR1 is SGHTA and CDR2 FQGNSA. V dropped 6 bases and J dropped 1 base, with 10 bases sitting between them. The CDR3 sequence is 13 residues long.

The chain employs TRBV6-6 and TRBJ1-6; D gene unclear. The CDR3 has 13 residues. CDR1 MNHNY and CDR2 SVGAGI come from the germline V gene (reference sequence). Trimming took 5 bases from V and 6 from J, leaving 8 bases between them. The chain's CDR3 is CASSPESNSPLHF. DNA of the CDR3: TGTGCCAGCAGTCCGGAGTCTAATTCACCCCTCCACTTT.

The sample holds a few counts of this clonotype. This chain joins TRBV7-2 and TRBJ2-1; 11 bases fit TRBD2. The CDR3 has 15 residues. The V segment lost 5 bases and the J segment 3 bases; nucleotides outside the gene matches: 3. CDR1 SGHTA and CDR2 FQGNSA come from the germline V gene. CDR3 residues: CASSIGLAGYNEQFF. For the CDR3, the DNA is TGTGCCAGCAGCATCGGACTAGCGGGCTACAATGAGCAGTTCTTC.

This clonotype was observed once. A much larger clone lies a single base off, so this may be a read error. The chain employs TRBV11-2 and TRBJ2-3; 16 bases match TRBD2. The germline CDR1 and CDR2 sequences are SGHAT and FQNNGV. The CDR3 is made up of 18 amino acids. CDR3 amino acids: CASSTSGTSGRGTDSQYF. Written as DNA, the CDR3 is TGTGCCAGCAGTACCTCCGGGACTAGCGGGAGGGGAACAGATTCGCAGTATTTT.

This clonotype was detected many times. The chain combines TRBV6-6 with TRBJ1-1; D unclear. Looked up from germline, CDR1 is MNHNY and CDR2 is SVGAGI (reference sequence). The CDR3 has 11 residues. V lost 7 bases and J 4 bases, leaving 7 bases between the germline ends. CDR3 DNA sequence: TGTGCCAGCATCCAGCCCACTGAAGCTTTCTTT. Translated: CASIQPTEAFF.

This clonotype was picked up a small number of times. The chain joins TRBV29-1 to TRBJ1-1; D is unclear. Per the germline V gene, CDR1 is SQVTM and CDR2 is ANQGSEA. Trimming removed 0 bases from V and 5 bases from J, with 19 bases in between. The CDR3 is 16 residues long. The CDR3 loop reads CSVEDFATGRGTEAFF. In DNA, the CDR3 is TGCAGCGTTGAAGATTTCGCAACCGGACGAGGGACTGAAGCTTTCTTT.

In this sample, this clonotype turned up many times. V gene TRBV3-1 combines with J gene TRBJ2-7, with D unresolved. Trimming removed 4 bases from V and 2 bases from J, with 12 bases in between. The CDR3 totals 14 residues. From germline, CDR1 is LGHDT and CDR2 YNNKEL (reference sequence). Here the CDR3 reads CASSRDTGPYEQYF. In DNA, the CDR3 is TGTGCCAGCAGCCGCGATACCGGTCCCTACGAGCAGTACTTC.

V usage is TRBV7-9 and J usage is TRBJ2-7, with 7 bases lining up with TRBD1. After removal of 5 bases from V and 0 bases from J, the junction contained 7 bases not matched to a gene. Germline-derived CDR1 and CDR2 are SEHNR and FQNEAQ (reference sequence). The CDR3 spans 15 residues. The CDR3 region has the DNA TGTGCCAGCAGCCCTGCGACAGGGCCCTCCTACGAGCAGTACTTC. It translates to CASSPATGPSYEQYF.

This clonotype came up a few times. The chain carries TRBV27 and TRBJ1-5; the match to TRBD1 covers 8 bases. Trimming removed 8 bases from V and 4 bases from J; junction bases left unmatched: 1. The CDR3 has 12 amino acids. Germline CDR1 and CDR2: MNHEY and SMNVEV (reference sequence). The CDR3, as DNA: TGTGCCAGCCGGACAGGGAATCAGCCCCAGCATTTT. Translated: CASRTGNQPQHF.

The chain is built from TRBV7-9 and TRBJ2-7; 7 positions match TRBD1. After removal of 2 bases from V and 3 bases from J, the junction contained 4 bases not matched to a gene. Germline V gene sequence: CDR1 SEHNR, CDR2 FQNEAQ (reference sequence). The CDR3 is 14 residues long. This chain's CDR3 is CASSLPGTDYEQYF. DNA for the CDR3: TGTGCCAGCAGCTTACCTGGGACAGACTACGAGCAGTACTTC.

The genes are TRBV7-6 and TRBJ2-3; TRBD2 agrees at 9 bases. This CDR3 is built from 18 residues. V lost 5 bases to trimming and J lost 4 bases; unmatched junction nucleotides: 16. Germline CDR1 is SGHVS and CDR2 is FNYEAQ. The CDR3 nucleotides are TGTGCCAGCAGCCCTCATCCGGGTAGCGGGAGTTTTTCAGATACGCAGTATTTT. As protein: CASSPHPGSGSFSDTQYF.

This clonotype showed up just a few times. The chain joins TRBV18 to TRBJ2-1, with D unclear. V dropped 4 bases and J dropped 15 bases, with 16 bases sitting between them. CDR3 length: 12 amino acids. Germline V gene lookup returns CDR1 KGHSH and CDR2 LQKENI. The DNA for the CDR3 is TGTGCCAGCTCACAGCCGGGTCATTCCCGGTTCTTC. Translating gives CASSQPGHSRFF.